The 20 T cell receptor beta chains reported below all come from one sample, sequenced in a study of blood T cells in healthy people across ages. A second PCR, run for about 7 to 11 cycles, used a sample-barcoded 5' primer plus a J-beta primer mix. MiXCR, applied by TCRdb to the 5' RACE reads, yields one record per CDR3 protein. The sample includes about 680,000 distinct CDR3 sequences, approximately 50% of them seen just once. Sequencing was carried out using blood. Receptor source: an older woman in good health.

The V call is TRBV12-3 or TRBV12-4, the J call TRBJ1-1; no firm D call. The CDR3 runs 14 residues. V was trimmed by 5 bases and J by 0 bases, leaving 10 bases between them. The CDR3 nucleotides read TGTGCCAGCAGTCATACAAGGCTGAACACTGAAGCTTTCTTT. Translated: CASSHTRLNTEAFF.

The chain combines TRBV6-1 with TRBJ2-3; D not resolved. V dropped 3 bases and J dropped 1 base, with 14 bases sitting between them. The CDR3 loop spans 16 amino acids. Looked up from germline, CDR1 is MNHNS and CDR2 is SASEGT. In DNA, the CDR3 is TGTGCCAGCAGTGATGTGAGAGGTTTGGGCACAGATACGCAGTATTTT. The encoded protein is CASSDVRGLGTDTQYF.

The CDR3 DNA is TGTGCCATCAGTGAGTCGGGGAATAGGTTTGGCTACACCTTC. Its translation is CAISESGNRFGYTF. This chain links TRBV10-3 with TRBJ1-2; D is unresolved. The CDR3 sequence is 14 residues long. Deletions cut 0 bases from V and 7 bases from J, with 12 bases between. CDR1 is ENHRY and CDR2 is SYGVKD in the germline V gene.

J is TRBJ1-1 and V is TRBV10-3; D not resolved. The CDR3 has 15 amino acids. V lost 2 bases and J 3 bases, leaving 13 bases between the germline ends. The germline CDR1 and CDR2 sequences are ENHRY and SYGVKD. The CDR3 loop is CAISENGVLDTEAFF. The CDR3 nucleotides read TGTGCCATCAGTGAGAACGGGGTATTGGACACTGAAGCTTTCTTT.

The V call is TRBV3-1, the J call TRBJ2-5, with 8 bases matching TRBD1. Germline lookup yields CDR1 LGHDT and CDR2 YNNKEL (reference sequence). The CDR3 has 14 amino acids. V gave up 5 bases and J gave up 2 bases; unmatched junction bases: 4. CDR3 in amino acids: CASSAWTGQETQYF. The CDR3 region has the DNA TGTGCCAGCAGCGCATGGACAGGGCAAGAGACCCAGTACTTC.

The J gene is TRBJ1-2, the V gene TRBV28; perhaps TRBD1 as D (6 bases). The CDR3 is made up of 14 amino acids. CDR1 is MDHEN and CDR2 is SYDVKM in the germline V gene. V dropped 6 bases and J dropped 3 bases, with 14 bases sitting between them. The CDR3: CASRSPGTYYGYTF. The CDR3 region has the DNA TGTGCCAGCAGATCACCCGGGACATACTATGGCTACACCTTC.

This clonotype has a handful of counts. The chain employs TRBV7-2 and TRBJ2-7; 14 bases agree with TRBD2. CDR1 and CDR2 (germline): SGHTA, FQGNSA. The CDR3 runs to 16 residues. V lost 5 bases to trimming and J lost 6 bases; unmatched junction nucleotides: 9. Here the CDR3 reads CASSTQTSGRVGEQYF. In nucleotides, the CDR3 is TGTGCCAGCAGCACACAGACTAGCGGGAGGGTCGGCGAGCAGTACTTC.

This clonotype was counted a few times. V and J are TRBV29-1 and TRBJ2-3; TRBD2 matches 9 bases. The CDR3 spans 15 residues. Germline loops: CDR1 SQVTM, CDR2 ANQGSEA. Germline trimming cut 6 bases from V and 0 bases from J; bases unmatched to any gene: 7. CDR3 residues: CSVVPTSGSTDTQYF. For the CDR3, the DNA is TGCAGCGTAGTACCTACTAGCGGGAGCACAGATACGCAGTATTTT.

This clonotype was recorded many times. The chain joins TRBV7-9 to TRBJ2-1, with no clear D. CDR1 and CDR2 (germline): SEHNR, FQNEAQ (reference sequence). V shed 3 bases and J shed 0 bases, with 6 bases lying between them. This CDR3 has 14 residues. The CDR3 DNA reads as TGTGCCAGCAGCTTGGGAAGCTCCTACAATGAGCAGTTCTTC. This encodes CASSLGSSYNEQFF.

This clonotype was seen a handful of times. This sequence joins TRBV6-2 or TRBV6-3 and TRBJ1-1; 7 nucleotides align to TRBD1. The CDR3 loop spans 15 amino acids. The germline gives CDR1 MNHEY, CDR2 SVGEGT. V was pared by 6 bases and J by 1 base, with 8 bases of the junction left unmatched. The CDR3 DNA sequence: TGTGCCAGCAGAGTTGGGACAGACAGGAACACTGAAGCTTTCTTT. It codes for CASRVGTDRNTEAFF.

This clonotype was recorded once. The rearrangement uses TRBV16 and TRBJ2-1, with D maybe TRBD1 (5 bases). The CDR3 is made up of 16 amino acids. V shed 0 bases and J shed 4 bases, with 13 bases lying between them. Germline values: CDR1 KGHSY, CDR2 FQNENV. The CDR3 is CASSQSKGAPYNEQFF. The CDR3 DNA sequence: TGTGCCAGCAGCCAATCGAAAGGGGCGCCTTACAATGAGCAGTTCTTC.

This clonotype was detected a few times. The chain employs TRBV29-1 and TRBJ1-2; TRBD1 might be the D (5 bases). The CDR3 length is 15 residues. V lost 1 base to trimming and J lost 2 bases, with 14 bases between them. From germline, CDR1 is SQVTM and CDR2 ANQGSEA. This chain's CDR3 is CSVEGWQGKNYGYTF. The CDR3, as DNA: TGCAGCGTTGAAGGGTGGCAGGGAAAAAACTATGGCTACACCTTC.

This clonotype was seen a few times. The chain employs TRBV6-2 or TRBV6-3 and TRBJ2-1, with unresolved D. V dropped 5 bases and J dropped 0 bases, with 11 bases sitting between them. Looked up from germline, CDR1 is MNHEY and CDR2 is SVGEGT. The CDR3 length is 15 residues. CDR3 region: CASSPLLPSYNEQFF. The CDR3 nucleotides read TGTGCCAGCAGTCCCCTTCTGCCCTCCTACAATGAGCAGTTCTTC.

The chain employs TRBV7-2 and TRBJ2-7, with a tentative D call TRBD1 (5 bases). The V gene's germline CDR1 is SGHTA and CDR2 FQGNSA. This CDR3 has 12 residues. V was clipped by 4 bases and J by 3 bases, with 7 bases between them. The CDR3 region is CASSWQGYEQYF. CDR3 in DNA: TGTGCCAGCAGCTGGCAGGGCTACGAGCAGTACTTC.

CDR3 nucleotide sequence: TGTGCTAGTGGCCCCGACAGTAGTAGCACAGATACGCAGTATTTT. As protein: CASGPDSSSTDTQYF. The rearrangement joins TRBV12-5 to TRBJ2-3; TRBD1 might be the D (5 bases). This CDR3 region has 15 residues. Trimming stripped 6 bases from V and 0 bases from J, with 13 bases between. Germline loops: CDR1 LGHNT, CDR2 FRNRAP.

This clonotype was observed a handful of times. The junction differs from germline at one of its ends, possibly a read error. The chain is built from TRBV20-1 and TRBJ2-3, with D tentatively TRBD1 or TRBD2 (5 bases each). Germline V gene sequence: CDR1 DFQATT, CDR2 SNEGSKA (reference sequence). The CDR3 has 12 residues. DNA of the CDR3: TGCAGTGCACAAGAGGGGCCAGAAACGCAGTATTTT. The encoded protein is CSAQEGPETQYF.

The CDR3 is CSASYRGGQPQHF. In nucleotides, the CDR3 is TGCAGTGCCTCCTACAGGGGAGGACAGCCCCAGCATTTT. The chain combines TRBV20-1 with TRBJ1-5; TRBD1 matches at 7 bases. The CDR3 length is 13 residues. CDR1 is DFQATT and CDR2 is SNEGSKA in the germline V gene (reference sequence). V lost 6 bases and J lost 7; bases outside the gene matches: 9.

This clonotype appeared a few times. The J gene is TRBJ1-5, the V gene TRBV5-5, with D possibly matching TRBD1 (6 bases). The germline CDR1 and CDR2 sequences are SGHKS and YYEKEE (reference sequence). V dropped 1 base and J dropped 9 bases, with 17 bases sitting between them. The CDR3 length is 15 residues. The CDR3 protein is CASSLYNREMGPQHF. The CDR3 nucleotides read TGTGCCAGCAGCTTGTATAACAGGGAGATGGGGCCCCAGCATTTT.

This rearrangement joins TRBV24-1 to TRBJ1-5; D might be TRBD1 (6 bases). This CDR3 is built from 15 residues. The V gene lost 4 bases and the J gene lost 5 bases, with 14 bases spanning the gap. From germline, CDR1 is KGHDR and CDR2 SFDVKD. The CDR3 sequence: CATSESDRLDQPQHF. In nucleotides, the CDR3 is TGTGCCACCAGTGAATCCGACAGGTTAGATCAGCCCCAGCATTTT.

V gene TRBV20-1 combines with J gene TRBJ2-1; weak D call: TRBD2 (6 bases). Germline CDR1 DFQATT, CDR2 SNEGSKA (reference sequence). The CDR3 consists of 15 residues. The V gene lost 4 bases and the J gene lost 0 bases, with 13 bases spanning the gap. CDR3 amino acids: CSATAGLSSYNEQFF. The CDR3 DNA reads as TGCAGTGCTACCGCGGGGCTTAGCTCCTACAATGAGCAGTTCTTC.